The entry below gives a single T cell receptor (beta chain) sequence along with its context. This sample is part of a study of cytomegalovirus exposure and HLA in healthy donors. V shed 6 bases and J shed 5 bases, with 16 bases lying between them. From germline, CDR1 is MDHEN and CDR2 SYDVKM. This CDR3 has 14 residues. Both 60 Vbeta primers and 13 Jbeta primers went into the PCR. Clones were read by immunoSEQ multiplex PCR, and TCRdb kept only the in-frame ones, dropping some. The table lists around 34,000 clones, with about 2.1% in the top ten. The chain combines TRBV28 with TRBJ1-1, with D uncertain. The specimen was PBMCs. The sequence was collected from a woman aged 40-49 years in good health and CMV-seropositive. DNA of the CDR3: TGTGCCAGCAGCCCGGCAGTCGGGTATACTGAAGCTTTCTTT. Its protein product is CASSPAVGYTEAFF.